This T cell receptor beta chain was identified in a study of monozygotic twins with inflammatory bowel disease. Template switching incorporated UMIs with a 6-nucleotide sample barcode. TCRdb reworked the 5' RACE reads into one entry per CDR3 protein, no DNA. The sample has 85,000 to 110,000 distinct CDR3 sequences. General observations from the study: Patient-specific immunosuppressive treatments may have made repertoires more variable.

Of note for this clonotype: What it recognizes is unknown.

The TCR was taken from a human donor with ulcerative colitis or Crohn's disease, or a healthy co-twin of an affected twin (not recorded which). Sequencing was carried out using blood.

CDR3 residues: CASSVRTSGTYEQYF. The gene calls are TRBV2 and TRBJ2-7; TCRdb proposes TRBD2, but this gene call is untestable without DNA. Germline CDR1 reads SNHLY; CDR2 reads FYNNEI. This CDR3 contains 15 residues.